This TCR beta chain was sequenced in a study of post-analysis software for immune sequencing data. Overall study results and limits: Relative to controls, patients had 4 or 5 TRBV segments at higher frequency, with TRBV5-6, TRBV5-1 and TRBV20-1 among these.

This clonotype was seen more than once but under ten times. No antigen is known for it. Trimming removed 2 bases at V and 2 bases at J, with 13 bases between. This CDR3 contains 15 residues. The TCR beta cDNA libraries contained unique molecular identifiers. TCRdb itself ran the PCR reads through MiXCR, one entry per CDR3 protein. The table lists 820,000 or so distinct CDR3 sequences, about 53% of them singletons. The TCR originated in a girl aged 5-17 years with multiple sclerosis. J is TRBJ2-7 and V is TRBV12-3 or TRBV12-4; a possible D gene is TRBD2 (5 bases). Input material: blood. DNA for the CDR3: TGTGCCAGCAGTTTATCGAGCGGATCACCCTACGAGCAGTACTTC. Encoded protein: CASSLSSGSPYEQYF.